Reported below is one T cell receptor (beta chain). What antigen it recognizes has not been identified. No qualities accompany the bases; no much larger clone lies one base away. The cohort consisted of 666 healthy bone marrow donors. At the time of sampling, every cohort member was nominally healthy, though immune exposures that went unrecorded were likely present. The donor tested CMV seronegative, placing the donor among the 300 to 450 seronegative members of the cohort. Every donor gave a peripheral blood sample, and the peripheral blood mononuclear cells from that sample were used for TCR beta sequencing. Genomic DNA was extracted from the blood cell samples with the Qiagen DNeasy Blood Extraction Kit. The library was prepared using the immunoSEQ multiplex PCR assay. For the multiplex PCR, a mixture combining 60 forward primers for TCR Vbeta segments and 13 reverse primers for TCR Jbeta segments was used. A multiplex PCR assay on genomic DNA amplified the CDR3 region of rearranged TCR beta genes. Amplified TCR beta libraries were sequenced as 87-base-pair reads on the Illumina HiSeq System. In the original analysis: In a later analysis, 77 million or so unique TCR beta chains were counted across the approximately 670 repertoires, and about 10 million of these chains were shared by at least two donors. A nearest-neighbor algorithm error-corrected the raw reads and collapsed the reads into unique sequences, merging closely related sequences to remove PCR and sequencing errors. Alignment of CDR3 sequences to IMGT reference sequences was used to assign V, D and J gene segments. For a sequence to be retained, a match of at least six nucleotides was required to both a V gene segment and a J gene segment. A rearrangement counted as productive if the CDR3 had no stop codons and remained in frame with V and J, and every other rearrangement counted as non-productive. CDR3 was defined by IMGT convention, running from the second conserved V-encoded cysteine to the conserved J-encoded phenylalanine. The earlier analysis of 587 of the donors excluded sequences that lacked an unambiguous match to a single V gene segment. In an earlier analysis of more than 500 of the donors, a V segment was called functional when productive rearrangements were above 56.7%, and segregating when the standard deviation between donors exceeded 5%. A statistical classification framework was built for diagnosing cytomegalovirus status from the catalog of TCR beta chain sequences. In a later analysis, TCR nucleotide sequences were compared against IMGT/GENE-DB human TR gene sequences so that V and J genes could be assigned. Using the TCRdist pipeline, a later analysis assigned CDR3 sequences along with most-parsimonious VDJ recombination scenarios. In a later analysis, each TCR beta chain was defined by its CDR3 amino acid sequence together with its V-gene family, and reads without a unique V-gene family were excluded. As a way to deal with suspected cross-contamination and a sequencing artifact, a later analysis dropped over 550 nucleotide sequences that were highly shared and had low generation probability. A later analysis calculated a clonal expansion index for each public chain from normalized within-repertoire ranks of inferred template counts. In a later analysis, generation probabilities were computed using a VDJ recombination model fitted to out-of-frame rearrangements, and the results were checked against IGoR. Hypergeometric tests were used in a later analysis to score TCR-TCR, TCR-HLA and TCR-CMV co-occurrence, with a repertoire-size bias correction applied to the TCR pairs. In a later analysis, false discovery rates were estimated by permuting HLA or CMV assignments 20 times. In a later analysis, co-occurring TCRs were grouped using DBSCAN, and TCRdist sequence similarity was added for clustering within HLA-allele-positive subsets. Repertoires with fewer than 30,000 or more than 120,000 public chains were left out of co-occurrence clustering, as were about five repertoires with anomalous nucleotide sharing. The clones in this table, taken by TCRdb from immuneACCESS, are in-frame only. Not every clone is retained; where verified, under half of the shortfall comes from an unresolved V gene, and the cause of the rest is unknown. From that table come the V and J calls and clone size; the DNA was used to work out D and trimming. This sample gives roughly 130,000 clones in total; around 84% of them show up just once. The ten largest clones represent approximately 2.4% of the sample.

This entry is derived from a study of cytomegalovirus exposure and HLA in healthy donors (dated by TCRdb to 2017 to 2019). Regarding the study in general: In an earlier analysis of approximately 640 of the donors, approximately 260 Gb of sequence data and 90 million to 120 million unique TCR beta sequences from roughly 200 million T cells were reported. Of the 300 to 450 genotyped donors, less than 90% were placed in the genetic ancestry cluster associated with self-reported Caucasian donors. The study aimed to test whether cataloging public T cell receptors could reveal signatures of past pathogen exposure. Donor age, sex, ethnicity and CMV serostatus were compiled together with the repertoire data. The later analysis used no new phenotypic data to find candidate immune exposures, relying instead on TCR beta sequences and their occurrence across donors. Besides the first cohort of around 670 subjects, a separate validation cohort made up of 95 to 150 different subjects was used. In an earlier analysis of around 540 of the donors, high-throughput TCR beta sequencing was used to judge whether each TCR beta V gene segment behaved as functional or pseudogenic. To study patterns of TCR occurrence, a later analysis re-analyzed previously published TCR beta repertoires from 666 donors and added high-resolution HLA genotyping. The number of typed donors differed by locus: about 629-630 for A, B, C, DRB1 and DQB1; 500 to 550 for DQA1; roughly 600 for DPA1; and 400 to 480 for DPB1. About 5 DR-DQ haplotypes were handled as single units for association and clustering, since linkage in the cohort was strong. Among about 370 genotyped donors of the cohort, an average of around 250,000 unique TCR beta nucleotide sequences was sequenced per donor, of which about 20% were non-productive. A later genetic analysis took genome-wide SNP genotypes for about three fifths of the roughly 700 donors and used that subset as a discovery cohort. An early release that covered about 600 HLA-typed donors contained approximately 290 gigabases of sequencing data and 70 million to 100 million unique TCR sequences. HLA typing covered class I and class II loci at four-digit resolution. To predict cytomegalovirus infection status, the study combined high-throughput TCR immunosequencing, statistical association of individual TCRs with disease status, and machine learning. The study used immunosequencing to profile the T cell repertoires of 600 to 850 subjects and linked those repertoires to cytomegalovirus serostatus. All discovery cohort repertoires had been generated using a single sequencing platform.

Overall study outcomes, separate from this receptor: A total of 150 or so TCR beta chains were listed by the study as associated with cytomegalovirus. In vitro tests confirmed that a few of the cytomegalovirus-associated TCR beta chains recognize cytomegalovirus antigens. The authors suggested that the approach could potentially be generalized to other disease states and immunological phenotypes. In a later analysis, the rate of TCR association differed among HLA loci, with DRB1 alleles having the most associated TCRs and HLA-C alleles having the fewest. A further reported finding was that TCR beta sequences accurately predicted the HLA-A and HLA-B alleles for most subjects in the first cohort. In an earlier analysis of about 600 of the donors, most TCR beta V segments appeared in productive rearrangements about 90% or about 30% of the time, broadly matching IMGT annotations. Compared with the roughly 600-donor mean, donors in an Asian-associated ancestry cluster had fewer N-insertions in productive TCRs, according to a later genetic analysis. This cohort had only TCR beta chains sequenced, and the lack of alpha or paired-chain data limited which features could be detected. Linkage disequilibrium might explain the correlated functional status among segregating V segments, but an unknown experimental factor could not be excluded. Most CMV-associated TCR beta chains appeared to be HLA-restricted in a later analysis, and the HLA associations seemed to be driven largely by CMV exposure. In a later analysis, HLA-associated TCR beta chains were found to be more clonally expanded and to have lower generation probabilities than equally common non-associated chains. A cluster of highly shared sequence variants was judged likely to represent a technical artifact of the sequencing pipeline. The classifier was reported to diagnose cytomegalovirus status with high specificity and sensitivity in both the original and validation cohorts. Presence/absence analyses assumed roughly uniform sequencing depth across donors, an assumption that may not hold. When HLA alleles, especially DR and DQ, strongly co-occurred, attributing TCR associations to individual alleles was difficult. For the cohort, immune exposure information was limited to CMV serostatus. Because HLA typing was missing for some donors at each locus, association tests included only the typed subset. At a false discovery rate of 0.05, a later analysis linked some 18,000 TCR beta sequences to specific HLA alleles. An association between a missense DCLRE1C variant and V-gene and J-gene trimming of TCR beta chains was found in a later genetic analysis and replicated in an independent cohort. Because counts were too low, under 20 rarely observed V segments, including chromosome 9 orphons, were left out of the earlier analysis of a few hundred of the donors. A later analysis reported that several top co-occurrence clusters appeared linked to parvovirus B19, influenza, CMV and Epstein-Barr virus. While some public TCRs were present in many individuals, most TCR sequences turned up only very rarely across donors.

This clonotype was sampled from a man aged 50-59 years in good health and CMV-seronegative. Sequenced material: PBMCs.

At the DNA level, the sequence is TGTGCCAGTAGGAAGGGGCCGAACACTGAAGCTTTCTTT. This gives the protein CASRKGPNTEAFF. This chain joins TRBV19 to TRBJ1-1; tentative D gene TRBD1, with 5 bases matching. The CDR3 spans 13 residues, from the cysteine through the phenylalanine. CDR3 DNA only is kept here, 39 bases in frame from base 1. V is reduced by 6 bases and J by 1 base, leaving a spacing of 9 bases between them. The germline V gene (reference sequence) provides CDR1 LNHDA and CDR2 SQIVND.